The rows below give T cell receptor beta chains drawn from one sample of a study of shared clonotypes between healthy human individuals. The data were produced by immunoSEQ multiplex PCR, yet TCRdb's version contains in-frame clones alone and is incomplete. The repertoire holds roughly 760,000 clones, with under 80% as singletons. Sequencing was done on a sample of memory CD4+ T cells sorted from blood. The origin of the receptors is a woman younger than 45 in good health. CDR3s include the opening cysteine and the closing phenylalanine or tryptophan. The order of the fields is J gene, D gene, CDR3 length, clone size, V gene, CDR3 protein, CDR3 DNA. The D gene is left open where the match is weak. Clone sizes are given selectively: once, few, many, or a class where the clone is expanded.

>TRBJ2-5|TRBD2|18|-|TRBV23-1
CASSQPPPLAGVRETQYF
TGCGCCAGCAGTCAACCCCCCCCCTTAGCGGGAGTACGAGAGACCCAGTACTTC
>TRBJ1-2|-|16|-|TRBV11-2
CASRPLAGGALYGYTF
TGTGCCAGCAGGCCCTTGGCAGGAGGGGCCCTGTATGGCTACACCTTC
>TRBJ1-4|TRBD1|16|many|TRBV28
CASRSYGTATNEKLFF
TGTGCCAGCAGGTCCTACGGGACAGCAACTAATGAAAAACTGTTTTTT
>TRBJ2-1|TRBD2|16|once|TRBV5-3
CARSLASGVSYNEQFF
TGTGCCAGAAGCTTGGCTAGCGGGGTATCCTACAATGAGCAGTTCTTC
>TRBJ1-4|-|14|-|TRBV6-6
CASSRDPTNEKLFF
TGTGCCAGCAGTAGGGACCCAACTAATGAAAAACTGTTTTTT
>TRBJ2-7|TRBD1|13|-|TRBV27
CASRRGQEYEQYF
TGTGCCAGCAGAAGGGGACAGGAGTACGAGCAGTACTTC
>TRBJ1-1|-|14|-|TRBV5-4
CASSRSGVGTEAFF
TGTGCCAGCAGCCGGTCAGGGGTGGGCACTGAAGCTTTCTTT
>TRBJ2-7|-|14|-|TRBV6-1
CASSVTGNMYEQYF
TGTGCCAGCAGTGTAACAGGGAATATGTACGAGCAGTACTTC
>TRBJ2-1|-|16|-|TRBV5-1
CASSREGRVSNPEQFF
TGCGCCAGCAGCCGAGAGGGCAGGGTGTCGAATCCTGAGCAGTTCTTC
>TRBJ2-7|-|14|-|TRBV2
CASSELTVPYEQYF
TGTGCCAGCAGTGAATTGACAGTCCCCTACGAGCAGTACTTC
>TRBJ1-1|-|14|-|TRBV28
CASSRVRRNTEAFF
TGTGCCAGCAGTCGAGTGCGCCGGAACACTGAAGCTTTCTTT
>TRBJ1-2|TRBD1|15|-|TRBV6-1
CASSPPGQGWSGYTF
TGTGCCAGCAGCCCGCCGGGACAGGGATGGAGTGGCTACACCTTC
>TRBJ1-1|-|15|once|TRBV11-2
CASSPWNAGVTEAFF
TGTGCCAGCAGCCCTTGGAACGCGGGAGTCACTGAAGCTTTCTTT
>TRBJ1-6|-|13|-|TRBV6-6
CASCLTGYSPLHF
TGTGCCAGCTGCCTGACAGGCTATTCACCCCTCCACTTT
>TRBJ2-3|TRBD2|16|few|TRBV10-3
CAISETLAGVSDTQYF
TGTGCCATCAGTGAGACCCTAGCGGGAGTCTCAGATACGCAGTATTTT
>TRBJ2-5|-|15|-|TRBV6-1
CASSLQGLLQETQYF
TGTGCCAGCAGTCTACAGGGACTTCTCCAAGAGACCCAGTACTTC
>TRBJ2-7|TRBD1|13|few|TRBV18
CASSPGQSYEQYF
TGTGCCAGCTCACCGGGACAGTCCTACGAGCAGTACTTC
>TRBJ1-3|TRBD1|15|few|TRBV6-5
CASRQGLNSGNTIYF
TGTGCCAGCAGACAGGGGCTGAACTCTGGAAACACCATATATTTT
>TRBJ1-1|-|13|-|TRBV25-1
CASSANSLPEAFF
TGTGCCAGCAGTGCAAACAGTTTACCAGAAGCTTTCTTT
>TRBJ2-2|-|16|-|TRBV2
CASSEAIAGSSGELFF
TGTGCCAGCAGTGAAGCGATAGCAGGGAGCTCCGGGGAGCTGTTTTTT
>TRBJ2-1|-|18|-|TRBV29-1
CSVEDPSGSGRGGREQFF
TGCAGCGTTGAAGATCCCTCTGGAAGCGGCAGAGGGGGAAGGGAGCAGTTCTTC
>TRBJ1-2|TRBD1|13|-|TRBV7-3
CASSLQGARGYTF
TGTGCCAGCAGCTTACAGGGGGCGCGAGGCTACACCTTC
>TRBJ1-4|-|14|-|TRBV5-4
CASSRSGAREKLFF
TGTGCCAGCAGCCGTTCGGGGGCTCGGGAAAAACTGTTTTTT
>TRBJ2-1|-|13|-|TRBV13
CASSSFSYNEQFF
TGTGCCAGCAGCTCCTTCTCCTACAATGAGCAGTTCTTC
>TRBJ2-1|TRBD1|16|-|TRBV28
CASSPPGTESYNEQFF
TGTGCCAGCAGTCCACCCGGGACAGAGAGTTACAATGAGCAGTTCTTC
>TRBJ1-2|TRBD1|15|-|TRBV10-3
CAISDTGGFDYGYTF
TGTGCCATCAGTGACACAGGGGGCTTCGACTATGGCTACACCTTC
>TRBJ1-3|TRBD1|14|-|TRBV28
CASSIGQGGNTIYF
TGTGCCAGCAGTATCGGACAGGGGGGAAACACCATATATTTT
>TRBJ2-7|TRBD1|16|-|TRBV27
CASSLKGDRLIGEQYF
TGTGCCAGCAGTTTAAAGGGGGACAGATTAATCGGCGAGCAGTACTTC
>TRBJ1-6|TRBD1|15|few|TRBV28
CASTSGQGGGGPLHF
TGTGCCAGCACTTCGGGACAGGGGGGCGGAGGACCCCTCCACTTT
>TRBJ2-5|TRBD2|14|-|TRBV28
CASSLGGSVGTQYF
TGTGCCAGCAGTTTGGGCGGGAGCGTAGGGACCCAGTACTTC
>TRBJ2-3|-|13|-|TRBV6-5
CASSSEGGDTQYF
TGTGCCAGCAGTTCCGAGGGAGGAGATACGCAGTATTTT
>TRBJ1-5|-|14|-|TRBV28
CASSLSWGGQPQHF
TGTGCCAGCAGTTTATCCTGGGGGGGCCAGCCCCAGCATTTT
>TRBJ1-2|-|16|-|TRBV7-2
CASRLAGRATYYGYTF
TGTGCCAGCAGACTAGCGGGGAGGGCGACTTACTATGGCTACACCTTC
>TRBJ2-7|TRBD2|18|-|TRBV11-3
CASSRGLAKRSSSYEQYF
TGCGCCAGCAGCCGGGGACTAGCGAAAAGGTCCTCTTCCTACGAGCAGTACTTC
>TRBJ1-1|-|13|once|TRBV2
CASSFRTNTEAFF
TGTGCCAGCAGTTTCCGGACGAACACTGAAGCTTTCTTT
>TRBJ2-3|-|15|-|TRBV6-6
CASSYQGTGSDTQYF
TGTGCCAGCAGTTACCAGGGTACGGGGTCAGATACGCAGTATTTT
>TRBJ2-7|TRBD1|15|-|TRBV10-3
CAISGGQSQDSEQYF
TGTGCCATCAGTGGGGGACAGTCCCAGGACTCCGAGCAGTACTTC
>TRBJ2-1|-|15|many|TRBV7-9
CASSPGASTYNEQFF
TGTGCCAGCAGCCCCGGTGCTTCGACTTACAATGAGCAGTTCTTC
>TRBJ1-2|TRBD1|15|-|TRBV6-5
CASSPRQGANYGYTF
TGTGCCAGCAGTCCACGACAGGGAGCTAACTATGGCTACACCTTC
>TRBJ2-1|TRBD2|18|-|TRBV19
CASSRLAGGGSSYNEQFF
TGTGCCAGTAGCAGACTAGCGGGAGGGGGGAGCTCCTACAATGAGCAGTTCTTC